Listed here are 2 T cell receptor beta chains from one sample, sequenced in a study of T cells after yellow fever vaccination. TCRdb called the 5' RACE reads again in MiXCR, with one record for every CDR3 protein. Among 300,000 to 400,000 distinct CDR3 sequences listed, more than 8.5% were seen once. This sample comprised PBMCs, obtained on the day of the first yellow fever vaccination. The receptors originated from a man aged 18 to 29 who received the YFV17D yellow fever vaccine.

The V call is TRBV7-8, the J call TRBJ1-3; TRBD1 is a possible D gene (6 bases). The V and J ends lost 3 bases and 4 bases respectively, with 13 bases between them. The CDR3 contains 15 residues. From germline, CDR1 is SGHVS and CDR2 FQNEAQ. In DNA form, the CDR3 reads TGTGCCAGCAGCTTCGGGACATTAGACGGAAACACCATATATTTT. It is translated as CASSFGTLDGNTIYF.

This chain connects TRBV12-3 or TRBV12-4 to TRBJ2-2; D unresolved. The CDR3 spans 12 residues. The V and J ends lost 0 bases and 11 bases respectively, with 7 bases between them. CDR3 coding DNA: TGTGCCAGCAGTTTAGCCGTCGTTGAGCTGTTTTTT. This gives the protein CASSLAVVELFF.